This TCR beta chain was identified during a study of PD-1 and CTLA-4 blockade in melanoma listed by TCRdb under 2021. Looking at the study overall: The study compared how PD-1 blockade and CTLA-4 blockade affected the melanoma-reactive CD8 T cell response in patients with melanoma.

As concerns this clone: No antigen is known for it. Per-nucleotide qualities are absent, and no much larger clonotype sits a single base away.

Library creation used the immunoSEQ multiplex PCR assay. In its TCRdb copy, this immuneACCESS table keeps in-frame sequences only and misses some clones. Where compared with another copy, unresolved V genes explain less than half of these, and the others have no known cause. A total of about 32,000 clones appear in this sample, about 87% of them only once. The ten largest clonotypes hold 5% to 6.5% of the sample. The CDR3 contains 18 residues, cysteine and phenylalanine counted. The read is trimmed to its CDR3 DNA, 54 bases read in frame from base 1. V sheds 1 base and J sheds 0 bases, leaving 15 bases between their ends. Looking up the germline V gene (reference sequence) yields CDR1 SEHNR and CDR2 FQNEAQ.

Here the sequenced sample was CD8+ T cells from peripheral blood, taken from a patient given anti-PD-1 treatment. The receptor's source is a human donor with melanoma. The rearrangement combines TRBV7-9 with TRBJ2-2; too little of a D gene remains to name it. The nucleotide sequence is given as TGTGCCAGCAGCTTAGATCGGGCAGGCCACCCGAACACCGGGGAGCTGTTTTTT. Its protein product is CASSLDRAGHPNTGELFF.